Described below is a single T cell receptor beta chain sequence and its context. This CDR3 has 14 residues. With 5 bases clipped from V and 4 bases from J, the junction kept 6 bases outside the gene matches. Per the germline V gene, CDR1 is ENHRY and CDR2 is SYGVKD. These data come from a study of blood T cell repertoires in COVID-19. Study-wide context: There were acute and convalescent COVID-19 samples, and they came from the United States, Italy and Spain.

The authors' processing: Amplification from reference gene primers served as the basis for estimated nucleated cell counts. Sequenced by immunoSEQ multiplex PCR; TCRdb stores in-frame clones only, minus some. V, J and clone size are those of that table, while D and trimming were read from the DNA. This sample has around 260,000 clones; around 86% occur once, and the top ten carry approximately 1.4%. The source is a woman aged 40 to 50 who had recovered from COVID-19. V is TRBV10-3 and J is TRBJ1-1; TRBD1 agrees at 8 bases. Material for sequencing was peripheral blood. The chain's CDR3 is CAISYGQGSTEAFF. CDR3 DNA sequence: TGTGCCATCAGTTACGGACAGGGTTCCACTGAAGCTTTCTTT.